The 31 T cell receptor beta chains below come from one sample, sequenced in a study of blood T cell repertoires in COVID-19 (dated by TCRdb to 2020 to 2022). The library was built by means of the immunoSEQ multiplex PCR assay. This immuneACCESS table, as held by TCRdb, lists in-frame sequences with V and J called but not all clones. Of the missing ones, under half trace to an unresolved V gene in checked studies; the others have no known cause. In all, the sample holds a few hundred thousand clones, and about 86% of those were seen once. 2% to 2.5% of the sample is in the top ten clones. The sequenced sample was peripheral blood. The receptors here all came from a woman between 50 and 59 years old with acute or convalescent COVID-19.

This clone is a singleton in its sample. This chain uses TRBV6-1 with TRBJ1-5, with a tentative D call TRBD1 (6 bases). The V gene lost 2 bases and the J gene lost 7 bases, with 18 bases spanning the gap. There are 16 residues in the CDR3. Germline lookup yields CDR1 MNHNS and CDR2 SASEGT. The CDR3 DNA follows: TGTGCCAGCAGTGAATGGTCTAGGGGGGGATGGCAGCCCCAGCATTTT. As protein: CASSEWSRGGWQPQHF.

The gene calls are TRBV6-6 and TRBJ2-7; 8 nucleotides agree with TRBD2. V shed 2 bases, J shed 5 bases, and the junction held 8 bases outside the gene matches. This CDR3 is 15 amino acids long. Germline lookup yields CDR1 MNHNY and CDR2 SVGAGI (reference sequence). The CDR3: CASSYARLAWNEQYF. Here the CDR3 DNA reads TGTGCCAGCAGTTACGCCCGACTAGCGTGGAACGAGCAGTACTTC.

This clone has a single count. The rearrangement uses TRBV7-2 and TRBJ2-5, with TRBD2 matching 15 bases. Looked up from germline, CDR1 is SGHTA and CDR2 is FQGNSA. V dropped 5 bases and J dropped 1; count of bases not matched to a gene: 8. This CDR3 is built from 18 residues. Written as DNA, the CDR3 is TGTGCCAGCAGCCACGGACTAGCGGGAGGGCGTCTCCAAGAGACCCAGTACTTC. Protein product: CASSHGLAGGRLQETQYF.

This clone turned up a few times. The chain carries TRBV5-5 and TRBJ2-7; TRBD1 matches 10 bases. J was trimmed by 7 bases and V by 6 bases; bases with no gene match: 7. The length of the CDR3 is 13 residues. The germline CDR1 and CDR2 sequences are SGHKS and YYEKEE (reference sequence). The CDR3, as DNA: TGTGCCAGCACCAGGGACAGGGGTCTGGAGCAGTACTTC. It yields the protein CASTRDRGLEQYF. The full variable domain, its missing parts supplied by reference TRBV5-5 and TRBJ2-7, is DAGVTQSPTHLIKTRGQQVTLRCSPISGHKSVSWYQQVLGQGPQFIFQYYEKEERGRGNFPDRFSARQFPNYSSELNVNALLLGDSALYLCASTRDRGLEQYFGPGTRLTVT.

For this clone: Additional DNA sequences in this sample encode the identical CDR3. Here the CDR3 DNA reads TGCGCCAGCAGCTTGGCCGGGGAGAACACTGAAGCTTTCTTT. This gives the protein CASSLAGENTEAFF. V and J are TRBV5-1 and TRBJ1-1; no clear D gene. This CDR3 has 14 residues. The germline V and J ends were trimmed by 0 bases and 1 base, with 7 bases remaining between them. Looked up from germline, CDR1 is SGHRS and CDR2 is YFSETQ. The whole variable domain, filled in from reference TRBV5-1 and TRBJ1-1, reads KAGVTQTPRYLIKTRGQQVTLSCSPISGHRSVSWYQQTPGQGLQFLFEYFSETQRNKGNFPGRFSGRQFSNSRSEMNVSTLELGDSALYLCASSLAGENTEAFFGQGTRLTVV.

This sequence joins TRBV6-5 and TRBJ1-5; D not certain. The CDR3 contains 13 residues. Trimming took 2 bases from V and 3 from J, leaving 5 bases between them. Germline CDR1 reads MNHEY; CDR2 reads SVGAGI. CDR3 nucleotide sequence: TGTGCCAGCAGTTACAATCACAATCAGCCCCAGCATTTT. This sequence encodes CASSYNHNQPQHF.

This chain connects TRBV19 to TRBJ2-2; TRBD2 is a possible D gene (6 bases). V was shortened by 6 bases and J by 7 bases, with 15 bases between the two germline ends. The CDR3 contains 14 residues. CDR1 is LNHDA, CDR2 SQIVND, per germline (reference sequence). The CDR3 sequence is CASSLVGGGGELFF. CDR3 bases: TGTGCCAGTAGCTTGGTTGGGGGAGGCGGGGAGCTGTTTTTT.

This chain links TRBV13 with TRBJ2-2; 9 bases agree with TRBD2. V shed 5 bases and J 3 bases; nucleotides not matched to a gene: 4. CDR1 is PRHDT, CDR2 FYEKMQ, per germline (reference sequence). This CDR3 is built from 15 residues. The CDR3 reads CASSPSGAYTGELFF. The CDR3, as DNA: TGTGCCAGCAGCCCTAGCGGGGCGTACACCGGGGAGCTGTTTTTT. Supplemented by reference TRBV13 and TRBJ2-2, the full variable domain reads AAGVIQSPRHLIKEKRETATLKCYPIPRHDTVYWYQQGPGQDPQFLISFYEKMQSDKGSIPDRFSAQQFSDYHSELNMSSLELGDSALYFCASSPSGAYTGELFFGEGSRLTVL.

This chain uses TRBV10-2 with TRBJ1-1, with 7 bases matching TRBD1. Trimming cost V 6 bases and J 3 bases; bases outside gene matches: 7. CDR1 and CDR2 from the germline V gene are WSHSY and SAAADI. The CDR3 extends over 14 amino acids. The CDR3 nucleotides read TGCGCCAGCAGACCCGACAGGGACGACACTGAAGCTTTCTTT. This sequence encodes CASRPDRDDTEAFF.

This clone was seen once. The CDR3 is CASSWSGEDTEAFF. The DNA of the CDR3 is TGTGCCAGCAGTTGGTCTGGGGAGGACACTGAAGCTTTCTTT. This chain uses TRBV6-5 with TRBJ1-1; D remains unclear. The CDR3 length is 14 residues. V shed 4 bases and J shed 3 bases, with 12 bases lying between them. CDR1 and CDR2 (germline): MNHEY, SVGAGI.

CDR3: CASSLRTGANIQYF. The CDR3 nucleotides read TGTGCCAGCAGCTTGAGGACAGGGGCAAACATTCAGTACTTC. The V gene is TRBV11-3, the J gene TRBJ2-4; 9 bases agree with TRBD1. V lost 3 bases to trimming and J lost 6 bases; unmatched junction nucleotides: 3. From germline, CDR1 is SGHNT and CDR2 YENEEA. CDR3 length: 14 amino acids.

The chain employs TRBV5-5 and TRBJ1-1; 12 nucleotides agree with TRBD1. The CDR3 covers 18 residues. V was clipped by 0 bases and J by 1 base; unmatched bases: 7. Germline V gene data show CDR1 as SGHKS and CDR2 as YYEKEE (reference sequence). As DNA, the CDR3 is TGTGCCAGCAGCTTGGGATGGGGACAGGGGGCGTGGAACACTGAAGCTTTCTTT. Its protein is CASSLGWGQGAWNTEAFF.

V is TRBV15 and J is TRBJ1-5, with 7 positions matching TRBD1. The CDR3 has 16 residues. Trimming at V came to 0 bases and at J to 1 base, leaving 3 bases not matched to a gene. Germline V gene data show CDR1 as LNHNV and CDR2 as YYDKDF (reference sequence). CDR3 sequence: CATSRDGDSSNQPQHF. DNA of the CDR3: TGTGCCACCAGCAGAGATGGGGACAGCAGCAATCAGCCCCAGCATTTT.

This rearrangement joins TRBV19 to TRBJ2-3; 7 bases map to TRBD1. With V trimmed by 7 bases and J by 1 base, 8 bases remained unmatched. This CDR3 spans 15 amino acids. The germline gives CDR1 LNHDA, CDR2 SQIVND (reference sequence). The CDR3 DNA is TGTGCCAGTACTGACAGGGCGGTGGGCACAGATACGCAGTATTTT. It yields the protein CASTDRAVGTDTQYF.

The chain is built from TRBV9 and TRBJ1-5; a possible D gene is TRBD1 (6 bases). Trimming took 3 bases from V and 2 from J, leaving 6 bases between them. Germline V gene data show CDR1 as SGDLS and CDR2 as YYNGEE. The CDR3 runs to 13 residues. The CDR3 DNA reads TGTGCCAGCAGCGCAGGGGGCAATCAGCCCCAGCATTTT. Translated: CASSAGGNQPQHF.

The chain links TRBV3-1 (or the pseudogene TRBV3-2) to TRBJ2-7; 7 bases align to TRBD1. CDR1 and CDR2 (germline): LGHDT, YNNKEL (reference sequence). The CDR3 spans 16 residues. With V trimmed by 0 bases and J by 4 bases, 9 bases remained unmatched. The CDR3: CASSQDVYRGVYEQYF. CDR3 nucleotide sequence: TGTGCCAGCAGCCAAGATGTCTACAGGGGAGTTTACGAGCAGTACTTC.

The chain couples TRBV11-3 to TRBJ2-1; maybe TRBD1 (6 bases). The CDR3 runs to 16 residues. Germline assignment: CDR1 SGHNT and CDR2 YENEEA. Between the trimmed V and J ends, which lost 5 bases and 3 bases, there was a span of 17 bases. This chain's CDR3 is CASSTRTVRVYNEQFF. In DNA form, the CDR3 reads TGTGCCAGCAGCACTCGGACAGTCCGGGTCTACAATGAGCAGTTCTTC.

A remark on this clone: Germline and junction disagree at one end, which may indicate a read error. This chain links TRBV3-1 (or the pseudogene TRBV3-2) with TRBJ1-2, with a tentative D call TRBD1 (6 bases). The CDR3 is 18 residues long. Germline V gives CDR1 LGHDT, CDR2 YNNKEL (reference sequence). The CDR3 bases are TGTGCCAGCAGCCAAGTGGGGGACATTCATTCGACTTCCAATGGCAACACCTTC. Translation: CASSQVGDIHSTSNGNTF.

For the CDR3, the DNA is TGCGCCAGCAGCTTGGATCCGGGTAGCTCCTACAATGAGCAGTTCTTC. This gives the protein CASSLDPGSSYNEQFF. The chain has TRBV5-1 and TRBJ2-1; D remains ambiguous. Looked up from germline, CDR1 is SGHRS and CDR2 is YFSETQ. The CDR3 sequence is 16 residues long. V was trimmed by 0 bases and J by 0 bases, leaving 10 bases between them.

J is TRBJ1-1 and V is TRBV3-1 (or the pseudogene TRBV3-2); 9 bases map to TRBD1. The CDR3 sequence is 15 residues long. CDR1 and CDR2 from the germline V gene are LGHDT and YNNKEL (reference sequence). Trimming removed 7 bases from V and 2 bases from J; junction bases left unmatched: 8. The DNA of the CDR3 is TGTGCCAGCACACAACAGGGGGCCGGCAACACTGAAGCTTTCTTT. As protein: CASTQQGAGNTEAFF.

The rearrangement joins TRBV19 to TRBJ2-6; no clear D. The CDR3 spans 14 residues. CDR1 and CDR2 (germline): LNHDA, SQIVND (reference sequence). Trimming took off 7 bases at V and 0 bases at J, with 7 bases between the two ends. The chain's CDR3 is CASNRVSGANVLTF. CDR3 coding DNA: TGTGCCAGTAATCGCGTCTCTGGGGCCAACGTCCTGACTTTC.

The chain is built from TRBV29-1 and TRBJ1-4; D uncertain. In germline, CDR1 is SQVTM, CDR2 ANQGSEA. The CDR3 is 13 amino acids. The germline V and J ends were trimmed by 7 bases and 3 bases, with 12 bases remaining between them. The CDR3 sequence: CSARQDSNEKLFF. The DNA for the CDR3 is TGCAGCGCCCGACAAGATTCTAATGAAAAACTGTTTTTT.

The DNA for the CDR3 is TGCGCCAGCAGCCTAGGGACAGGGTACAATGAGCAGTTCTTC. Encoded protein: CASSLGTGYNEQFF. The V call is TRBV5-1, the J call TRBJ2-1, with 9 bases aligning to TRBD1. The CDR3 extends over 14 amino acids. The J segment lost 4 bases and the V segment lost 4 bases, leaving 3 bases of the junction unmatched. Germline V gene data show CDR1 as SGHRS and CDR2 as YFSETQ.

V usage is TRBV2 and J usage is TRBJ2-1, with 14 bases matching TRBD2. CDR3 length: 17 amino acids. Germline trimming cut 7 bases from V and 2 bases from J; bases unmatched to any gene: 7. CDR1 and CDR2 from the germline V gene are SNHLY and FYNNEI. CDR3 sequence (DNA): TGTGCCAGCATGCGACTAGCGGGAGGGCGTCCCTACAATGAGCAGTTCTTC. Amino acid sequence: CASMRLAGGRPYNEQFF.

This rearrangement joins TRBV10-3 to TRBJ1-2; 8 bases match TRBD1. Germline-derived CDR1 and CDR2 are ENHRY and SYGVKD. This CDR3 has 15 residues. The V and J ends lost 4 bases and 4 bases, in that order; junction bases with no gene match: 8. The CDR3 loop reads CAISAQLDRAYGYTF. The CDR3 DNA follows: TGTGCCATCAGTGCCCAATTGGACAGGGCCTATGGCTACACCTTC.

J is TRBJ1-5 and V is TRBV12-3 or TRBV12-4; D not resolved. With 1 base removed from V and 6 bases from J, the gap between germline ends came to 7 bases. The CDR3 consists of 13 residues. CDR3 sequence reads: CASSLGYGQPQHF. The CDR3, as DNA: TGTGCCAGCAGTTTAGGGTACGGTCAGCCCCAGCATTTT.

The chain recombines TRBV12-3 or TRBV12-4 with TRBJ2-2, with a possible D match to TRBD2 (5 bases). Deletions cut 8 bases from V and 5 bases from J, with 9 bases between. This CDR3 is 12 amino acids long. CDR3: CASRLITGELFF. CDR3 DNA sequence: TGTGCCAGCCGACTAATAACCGGGGAGCTGTTTTTT.

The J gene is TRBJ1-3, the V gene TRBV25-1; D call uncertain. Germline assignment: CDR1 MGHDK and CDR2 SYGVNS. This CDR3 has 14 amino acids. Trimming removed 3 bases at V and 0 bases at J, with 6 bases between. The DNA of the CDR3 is TGTGCCAGCAGTGATTACGGCTCTGGAAACACCATATATTTT. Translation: CASSDYGSGNTIYF.

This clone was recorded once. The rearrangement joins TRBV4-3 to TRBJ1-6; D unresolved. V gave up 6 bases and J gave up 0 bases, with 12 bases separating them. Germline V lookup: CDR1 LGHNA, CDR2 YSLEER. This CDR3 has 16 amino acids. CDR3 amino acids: CASSRSRSSYNSPLHF. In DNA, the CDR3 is TGCGCCAGCAGTCGGAGCCGGAGCTCCTATAATTCACCCCTCCACTTT.

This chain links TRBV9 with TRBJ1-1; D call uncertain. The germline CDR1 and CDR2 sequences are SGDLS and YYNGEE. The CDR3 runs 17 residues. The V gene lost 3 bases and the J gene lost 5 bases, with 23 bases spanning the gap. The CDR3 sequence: CASSAQTSRASGTEAFF. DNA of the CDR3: TGTGCCAGCAGCGCACAAACCTCTCGGGCTTCGGGGACTGAAGCTTTCTTT.

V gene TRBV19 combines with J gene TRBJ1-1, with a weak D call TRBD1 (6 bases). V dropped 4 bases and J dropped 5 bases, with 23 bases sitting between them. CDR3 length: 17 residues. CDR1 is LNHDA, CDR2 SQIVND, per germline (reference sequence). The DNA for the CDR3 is TGTGCCAGTAGTAGGGGGGGCGGATATAATCTAGAAACTGAAGCTTTCTTT. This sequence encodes CASSRGGGYNLETEAFF.